This T cell receptor beta chain was recorded in a study of blood T cell repertoires in COVID-19. The wider study: The United States, Italy and Spain supplied acute and convalescent COVID-19 samples.

The V segment lost 6 bases and the J segment 2 bases; nucleotides outside the gene matches: 5. The CDR3 has 16 amino acids. Germline V gene data show CDR1 as SEHNR and CDR2 as FQNEAQ (reference sequence). Profiling relied on immunoSEQ multiplex PCR, and the TCRdb table lists in-frame clones only, not all of them. The table has around 220,000 clones, approximately 80% seen once. Specimen: peripheral blood. The TCR sequence derives from a woman older than 75 with active or convalescent COVID-19. This chain links TRBV7-9 with TRBJ2-3; TRBD2 matches at 13 bases. The CDR3 protein is CASSQTSGGITDTQYF. Here the CDR3 DNA reads TGTGCCAGCAGTCAGACTAGCGGGGGGATCACAGATACGCAGTATTTT.